Following are 24 T cell receptor beta chains from one sample sequenced in a study of shared clonotypes between healthy human individuals. Using immunoSEQ multiplex PCR, the repertoire was profiled, and TCRdb retains in-frame clones only, with some absent. The repertoire includes more than 2 million clones, 85% to 95% of them detected once, and more than 0.1% sits in the top ten. Sequenced: naive CD4+ T cells sorted from blood. Subset: CD45RA+ positively selected. All receptors come from a man between 18 and 35 years old in good health.

The J gene is TRBJ2-5, the V gene TRBV5-5; D ambiguous. The V gene lost 2 bases and the J gene lost 7 bases, with 12 bases spanning the gap. Germline V CDR1 and CDR2: SGHKS, YYEKEE (reference sequence). This CDR3 spans 13 amino acids. The CDR3 nucleotides are TGTGCCAGCAGCTTTATAGTCTCTAGGACCCAGTACTTC. Encoded protein: CASSFIVSRTQYF.

As for this clone: The same CDR3 arises from other DNA sequences in this sample as well. V usage is TRBV5-1 and J usage is TRBJ2-3; 7 bases are a match to TRBD1. Germline CDR1 is SGHRS and CDR2 is YFSETQ. Trimming removed 7 bases from V and 0 bases from J; junction bases left unmatched: 2. The CDR3 extends over 13 amino acids. CDR3 amino acids: CASSTGSTDTQYF. The CDR3 coding sequence is TGCGCCAGCTCGACAGGGAGCACAGATACGCAGTATTTT.

To note about this clone: This sample also contains other DNA sequences that code for the same CDR3. V usage is TRBV2 and J usage is TRBJ2-3; 7 bases are a match to TRBD1. CDR3 length: 14 residues. The V and J ends lost 6 bases and 0 bases, in that order; junction bases with no gene match: 3. Germline CDR1 and CDR2: SNHLY and FYNNEI. The CDR3 loop reads CASSVQGSTDTQYF. The CDR3 bases are TGTGCCAGCAGCGTACAGGGGAGCACAGATACGCAGTATTTT. Full variable domain (outside the CDR3, taken from reference TRBV2 and TRBJ2-3): EPEVTQTPSHQVTQMGQEVILRCVPISNHLYFYWYRQILGQKVEFLVSFYNNEISEKSEIFDDQFSVERPDGSNFTLKIRSTKLEDSAMYFCASSVQGSTDTQYFGPGTRLTVL.

This chain's CDR3 is CAWNTKGVRNEQFF. CDR3 nucleotides: TGTGCCTGGAATACAAAAGGAGTACGCAATGAGCAGTTCTTC. The chain carries TRBV30 and TRBJ2-1; no reliable D call. V shed 4 bases and J shed 6 bases, with 16 bases lying between them. This CDR3 contains 14 residues. In germline, CDR1 is GTSNPN, CDR2 SVGIG (reference sequence).

The J gene is TRBJ2-3, the V gene TRBV18, with D perhaps being TRBD1 or TRBD2 (5 bases each). CDR1 and CDR2 (germline): KGHSH, LQKENI. The CDR3 contains 17 residues. V dropped 3 bases and J dropped 0 bases, with 16 bases sitting between them. The CDR3 DNA sequence: TGTGCCAGCTCACCCCCCGTCGGGGCGGCTAGCACAGATACGCAGTATTTT. Its protein is CASSPPVGAASTDTQYF. The full variable domain, completed using reference TRBV18 and TRBJ2-3, is NAGVMQNPRHLVRRRGQEARLRCSPMKGHSHVYWYRQLPEEGLKFMVYLQKENIIDESGMPKERFSAEFPKEGPSILRIQQVVRGDSAAYFCASSPPVGAASTDTQYFGPGTRLTVL.

V and J are TRBV28 and TRBJ2-5; 9 nucleotides agree with TRBD1. CDR1 and CDR2 (germline): MDHEN, SYDVKM. The V and J ends lost 3 bases and 5 bases, in that order; junction bases with no gene match: 10. CDR3 length: 16 amino acids. CDR3 bases: TGTGCCAGCAGTTTGGCCGGGACAGGGATGTGGGAGACCCAGTACTTC. Its translation is CASSLAGTGMWETQYF.

Turning to this clone: One junction end does not reproduce the germline sequence, and a read error may be involved. The V and J genes are TRBV5-1 and TRBJ2-3; D is perhaps TRBD2 (5 bases). Per the germline V gene, CDR1 is SGHRS and CDR2 is YFSETQ. The length of the CDR3 is 15 residues. CDR3 protein: CASSLATTRTDTQYF. CDR3 bases: TGCGCCAGCAGCTTGGCGACTACCCGCACGGATACGCAGTATTTT. Filled out from reference TRBV5-1 and TRBJ2-3, the complete variable domain reads KAGVTQTPRYLIKTRGQQVTLSCSPISGHRSVSWYQQTPGQGLQFLFEYFSETQRNKGNFPGRFSGRQFSNSRSEMNVSTLELGDSALYLCASSLATTRTDTQYFGPGTRLTVL.

The chain is built from TRBV6-5 and TRBJ1-1, with D possibly being TRBD1 (5 bases). This CDR3 comprises 15 residues. V lost 4 bases and J lost 1, with 13 bases in between. Germline V gives CDR1 MNHEY, CDR2 SVGAGI. The CDR3 is CASSWGRDGNTEAFF. The CDR3 DNA follows: TGTGCCAGCAGTTGGGGGAGGGACGGGAACACTGAAGCTTTCTTT.

This rearrangement joins TRBV27 to TRBJ1-1; D remains unclear. CDR1 and CDR2 from the germline V gene are MNHEY and SMNVEV (reference sequence). Trimming stripped 7 bases from V and 0 bases from J, with 12 bases between. The CDR3 contains 14 residues. DNA of the CDR3: TGTGCCAGCAATACCGGGAGGATGAACACTGAAGCTTTCTTT. Residues: CASNTGRMNTEAFF.

This clone is a singleton in its sample. The V and J genes are TRBV7-9 and TRBJ1-4; D uncertain. Germline CDR1 SEHNR, CDR2 FQNEAQ (reference sequence). The CDR3 has 13 amino acids. Between the trimmed V and J ends, which lost 8 bases and 5 bases, there was a span of 12 bases. The CDR3 region has the DNA TGTGCCAGCGCCTGGAAAGAGAATGAAAAACTGTTTTTT. Residues: CASAWKENEKLFF.

Turning to this clone: In the same sample, other DNA sequences code for this CDR3. V and J are TRBV20-1 and TRBJ2-5; D not certain. Between the trimmed V and J ends, which lost 1 base and 5 bases, there was a span of 5 bases. The CDR3 contains 11 residues. Germline CDR1 DFQATT, CDR2 SNEGSKA (reference sequence). CDR3 in DNA: TGCAGTGCTAGAGTGTCCGAGACCCAGTACTTC. It translates to CSARVSETQYF.

This clone showed up just once. The chain joins TRBV27 to TRBJ2-3, with 8 bases lining up with TRBD2. J gave up 4 bases and V 3 bases, and 9 bases lay outside the gene matches. The CDR3 runs to 16 residues. Germline V CDR1 and CDR2: MNHEY, SMNVEV (reference sequence). In DNA form, the CDR3 reads TGTGCCAGCAGTTTTCAGGCGGGGGGCGAGGCAGATACGCAGTATTTT. Its protein product is CASSFQAGGEADTQYF.

Worth noting for this clone: Other DNA sequences from this sample encode an identical CDR3 as well. This chain uses TRBV6-5 with TRBJ2-3; D assignment may be TRBD1 or TRBD2 (5 bases each). The CDR3 contains 13 residues. Trimming left V 6 bases short and J 0 bases short, with 7 bases between. Germline V gene sequence: CDR1 MNHEY, CDR2 SVGAGI. CDR3 protein: CASRGRSTDTQYF. CDR3 in DNA: TGTGCCAGCAGGGGACGGAGCACAGATACGCAGTATTTT.

This clone appeared once. The CDR3 DNA follows: TGTGCCAGCAGCCACCCGACAGCCTGGCTTCGGGGCTACACCTTC. Its translation is CASSHPTAWLRGYTF. The rearrangement joins TRBV5-4 to TRBJ1-2; maybe TRBD1 (5 bases). CDR1 SGHNT and CDR2 YYREEE come from the germline V gene (reference sequence). This CDR3 spans 15 amino acids. Between the trimmed V and J ends, which lost 4 bases and 8 bases, there was a span of 21 bases.

V and J are TRBV7-6 and TRBJ2-7; D call uncertain. Trimming cost V 0 bases and J 0 bases, with 9 bases left between them. The germline gives CDR1 SGHVS, CDR2 FNYEAQ. CDR3 length: 15 amino acids. This CDR3 is CASSLAGYSSYEQYF. DNA of the CDR3: TGTGCCAGCAGCTTAGCCGGGTATAGCTCCTACGAGCAGTACTTC.

The J gene is TRBJ1-1, the V gene TRBV6-5; D unresolved. CDR1 is MNHEY, CDR2 SVGAGI, per germline. This CDR3 is 12 amino acids long. Trimming took 5 bases from V and 11 from J, leaving 15 bases between them. The CDR3 region is CASSQYKGGAFF. CDR3 DNA sequence: TGTGCCAGCAGTCAATACAAAGGCGGCGCTTTCTTT.

A few counts support this clone. Other DNA sequences from this sample encode an identical CDR3 as well. The chain is built from TRBV18 and TRBJ1-3, with D unresolved. Germline V gives CDR1 KGHSH, CDR2 LQKENI. The CDR3 length is 14 residues. V lost 1 base and J lost 2, with 6 bases in between. CDR3 region: CASSPQGTGNTIYF. The CDR3 DNA reads TGTGCCAGCTCACCACAGGGAACTGGAAACACCATATATTTT.

A single count supports this clone. CDR3 bases: TGTGCCAGCAGCTCTTCTAGCGGGACAGAGACCCAGTACTTC. Encoded protein: CASSSSSGTETQYF. The chain combines TRBV5-4 with TRBJ2-5; the match to TRBD2 covers 9 bases. V dropped 3 bases and J dropped 4; count of bases not matched to a gene: 4. Germline lookup yields CDR1 SGHNT and CDR2 YYREEE (reference sequence). The CDR3 is 14 amino acids.

The chain links TRBV9 to TRBJ2-5; 9 bases agree with TRBD1. In germline, CDR1 is SGDLS, CDR2 YYNGEE. Germline trimming cut 0 bases from V and 2 bases from J; bases unmatched to any gene: 5. This CDR3 has 16 residues. As DNA, the CDR3 is TGTGCCAGCAGCGTAGGGACAGGGGTTTCTCAAGAGACCCAGTACTTC. Residues: CASSVGTGVSQETQYF.

This clone was counted once. The rearrangement links TRBV5-4 to TRBJ2-7, with no clear D. V was shortened by 0 bases and J by 0 bases, with 4 bases between the two germline ends. Looked up from germline, CDR1 is SGHNT and CDR2 is YYREEE (reference sequence). This CDR3 has 13 residues. The CDR3 loop is CASSLDNSYEQYF. CDR3 nucleotide sequence: TGTGCCAGCAGCTTGGATAACTCCTACGAGCAGTACTTC.

The V gene is TRBV28, the J gene TRBJ1-1; D is unclear. Germline V CDR1 and CDR2: MDHEN, SYDVKM. With 5 bases removed from V and 4 bases from J, the gap between germline ends came to 8 bases. CDR3 length equals 12 residues. CDR3 sequence (DNA): TGTGCCAGCAGTGTCATCGTCACTGAAGCTTTCTTT. The encoded protein is CASSVIVTEAFF.

V is TRBV28 and J is TRBJ1-2, with TRBD1 matching 7 bases. Germline V lookup: CDR1 MDHEN, CDR2 SYDVKM. Unmatched junction bases numbered 8, after V lost 10 bases and J lost 3 bases. The CDR3 extends over 13 amino acids. This CDR3 is CATINTGDYGYTF. The CDR3 DNA follows: TGTGCCACCATCAATACAGGGGACTATGGCTACACCTTC.

The genes are TRBV29-1 and TRBJ1-1; TRBD1 matches 7 bases. The J segment lost 5 bases and the V segment lost 4 bases, leaving 10 bases of the junction unmatched. The length of the CDR3 is 14 residues. The germline V gene encodes CDR1 SQVTM and CDR2 ANQGSEA. In DNA form, the CDR3 reads TGCAGCGTTGGGTTTCAGGGGGGACCAACTGAAGCTTTCTTT. It codes for CSVGFQGGPTEAFF.

This clone appeared a single time. The CDR3 DNA reads as TGTGCCAGCAGAAGAGGACTAGCGGGACAAGAGACCCAGTACTTC. Its protein product is CASRRGLAGQETQYF. V and J are TRBV6-6 and TRBJ2-5, with TRBD2 matching 12 bases. CDR3 size: 15 residues. CDR1 is MNHNY, CDR2 SVGAGI, per germline (reference sequence). Unmatched junction bases numbered 4, after V lost 6 bases and J lost 2 bases.